This TCR beta chain was sequenced during a study of shared clonotypes between healthy human individuals. Background on the study: Per donor, three plates held CD4 naive cells, three held CD4 memory, two held CD8 naive and one held CD8 memory.

Clones were sequenced by immunoSEQ multiplex PCR, and TCRdb holds only the in-frame ones, with some missing. The profile shows about 1.5 million clones, approximately 98% of them singletons. Study observations and caveats: There were few donors, and this limited the genetic and exposure-history diversity represented.

Details on this clone: What it binds is unknown. This sample also contains other DNA sequences that code for the same CDR3.

The CDR3 runs to 12 residues. Germline assignment: CDR1 SGHAT and CDR2 FQNNGV. V gave up 1 base and J gave up 4 bases, with 5 bases separating them. It was into CD45RA+ naive and CD45RA-negative memory subsets that the CD4+ cells were split. The sequence was collected from a man aged 30 to 39 in good health. J is TRBJ2-7 and V is TRBV11-2; D is ambiguous. Sequencing used naive CD4+ T cells sorted from blood. The subset denotes: CD45RA+ positively selected. CDR3 sequence reads: CASSLVVYEQYF. CDR3 in DNA: TGTGCCAGCAGCTTAGTGGTTTACGAGCAGTACTTC.